This TCR beta chain was recorded in a study of OX40 agonist ivuxolimab in advanced cancers. TCRdb keeps only in-frame clones here, not all; method: immunoSEQ multiplex PCR. The repertoire holds several thousand clones, with about 95% as singletons. Germline assignment: CDR1 SGHTA and CDR2 FQGNSA. This CDR3 has 15 amino acids. This receptor was obtained from an adult with an advanced solid tumor such as melanoma, head and neck, liver or kidney cancer. V usage is TRBV7-2 and J usage is TRBJ2-5; D is ambiguous. The DNA end favors TRBJ2-7, so the J call may be wrong. The specimen comprised CD4+ or CD8+ T cells sorted from blood, sampled in a trial of the OX40 agonist ivuxolimab. CDR3 DNA: TGTGCCAGCAGCTTAGTCGGGCCTTACTCCTACGAGCAGTACTTC. It translates to CASSLVGPYSYEQYF.